This paragraph covers one T cell receptor (beta chain) sequence. The antigen remains unidentified. This record comes from a study of shared clonotypes between healthy human individuals. Every contributor of samples was a Caucasian grown-up residing in Nashville, Tennessee. Study results and limitations: The diversity represented, both genetic and in exposure history, was limited by few donors. It was only blood that was sampled, and tissue repertoires likely differ.

The authors split each subset's genomic DNA evenly across several immunoSEQ plates. Some clones are missing from TCRdb's copy, which holds only in-frame ones; the method was immunoSEQ multiplex PCR. The sample has fewer than 600,000 clones, about four fifths seen once. The specimen was PBMCs. This receptor was identified in a woman in her forties in good health. Some clones in this sample may be carry-over from other donors' samples.

In nucleotides, the CDR3 is TGCGCCAGCAGCTTGCGCCTAGCGGGAGGTGCAGGCAACGAGCAGTACTTC. Translation gives CASSLRLAGGAGNEQYF. The chain is built from TRBV5-1 and TRBJ2-7; 11 bases match TRBD2. V lost 1 base and J lost 5; bases outside the gene matches: 11. Germline values: CDR1 SGHRS, CDR2 YFSETQ. The CDR3 sequence is 17 residues long.